A single T cell receptor beta chain is shown here with its context. This clone was picked up a small number of times. This clone's antigen is unknown. No much larger clonotype is one base removed from it; base qualities were not supplied. In total, more than 500 healthy bone marrow donors made up the cohort. All cohort members were sampled while nominally healthy, although unrecorded immune exposures were likely present. The donor tested CMV seropositive and was one of the 289 seropositive cohort members. Every donor gave a peripheral blood sample, and the peripheral blood mononuclear cells from that sample were used for TCR beta sequencing. Genomic DNA was extracted from the blood cell samples with the Qiagen DNeasy Blood Extraction Kit. The sample belongs to a study of cytomegalovirus exposure and HLA in healthy donors (dated by TCRdb to the late 2010s). Broadly, across the study: An earlier analysis of 550 to 700 of the donors reported about 250 Gb of sequence data and some 100 million unique TCR beta sequences from about 200 million T cells. Class I and class II HLA loci were covered by the typing at four-digit resolution. All discovery cohort repertoires had been generated using a single sequencing platform. The study combined high-throughput TCR immunosequencing, statistical association of individual TCRs with disease status, and machine learning to predict cytomegalovirus infection status. The aim of the study was to test whether cataloging public T cell receptors could identify signatures of past pathogen exposure. An earlier analysis of 587 of the donors used high-throughput TCR beta sequencing to judge whether each TCR beta V gene segment behaved as functional or pseudogenic. Of the roughly 400 genotyped donors, approximately 81% were placed in the genetic ancestry cluster associated with self-reported Caucasian donors. The study profiled the T cell repertoires of hundreds of subjects by immunosequencing and related them to cytomegalovirus serostatus. Typing coverage varied by locus: about 620-630 donors for A, B, C, DRB1 and DQB1; approximately 500 for DQA1; about 590 for DPA1; approximately 490 for DPB1. Roughly five DR-DQ haplotypes were handled as single units for association and clustering, since linkage in the cohort was strong. A later analysis re-examined previously published TCR beta repertoires from more than 600 donors and added high-resolution HLA genotyping to investigate patterns of TCR occurrence. Approximately 330 gigabases of sequencing data and 91 million or so unique TCR sequences made up an early release that covered some 640 HLA-typed donors. In the later analysis, no new phenotypic data were used to find candidate immune exposures; instead, reliance was placed on TCR beta sequences and their occurrence across donors. In a later genetic analysis, genome-wide SNP genotypes for 398 of the 666 donors were used, and that subset was treated as a discovery cohort. Donor age, sex, ethnicity and CMV serostatus were collected together with the repertoire data. A separate validation cohort of more than 100 different subjects was used in addition to the roughly 620-subject first cohort. Among several hundred genotyped donors of the cohort, an average of approximately 240,000 unique TCR beta nucleotide sequences was sequenced per donor, of which about 18% were non-productive.

The CDR3 holds 15 amino acids from the cysteine to the phenylalanine. The entry retains the CDR3 DNA only, 45 bases that are in frame from base 1. Based on the germline V gene (reference sequence), the CDR1 and CDR2 sequences are LNHNV and YYDKDF. V loses 5 bases of germline sequence and J loses 6 bases, and the interval between the two ends is 19 bases. Overall results and qualifications from the work: Some IMGT-functional V segments, including TRBV6-2 and TRBV6-3, could not be told apart with the 87-base-pair reads, so those segments were excluded. According to a later analysis, TCR association rates differed among HLA loci, with DRB1 alleles showing the most associated TCRs and HLA-C alleles showing the fewest. CMV serostatus was the only immune exposure information available for the cohort. Correlated functional status among segregating V segments might reflect linkage disequilibrium, but an unknown experimental factor could not be ruled out. Because counts were too low, about 15 rarely observed V segments, including chromosome 9 orphons, were left out of the earlier analysis of approximately 500 of the donors. A later genetic analysis reported fewer N-insertions in productive TCRs among donors in an Asian-associated ancestry cluster than the roughly 640-donor mean. Sequencing depth was assumed to be roughly uniform across donors in the presence/absence analyses, though that assumption may not hold. According to a later analysis, parvovirus B19, influenza, CMV and Epstein-Barr virus appeared linked to several top co-occurrence clusters. Compared with equally common non-associated chains, HLA-associated TCR beta chains in a later analysis were more clonally expanded and had lower generation probabilities. In a later analysis, most CMV-associated TCR beta chains were found to appear HLA-restricted, with HLA associations seemingly driven largely by CMV exposure. According to the authors, the approach could potentially be generalized to other disease states and immunological phenotypes. Cytomegalovirus status was reported to be diagnosed by the classifier with high specificity and sensitivity in both the original and validation cohorts. A cluster of highly shared sequence variants was judged likely to be a technical artifact of the sequencing pipeline. When HLA alleles, especially DR and DQ, strongly co-occurred, TCR associations were difficult to assign to individual alleles. A later genetic analysis associated a missense DCLRE1C variant with V-gene and J-gene trimming of TCR beta chains, and an independent cohort replicated the association. HLA typing was unavailable for some donors at each locus, so association tests used only the typed subset. A further reported finding was that TCR beta sequences accurately predicted the HLA-A and HLA-B alleles for most subjects in the first cohort. In the study, 150 to 200 TCR beta chains were listed as associated with cytomegalovirus. Across donors, most TCR sequences were observed very rarely, whereas some public TCRs were present in many individuals. A later analysis associated 17,000 or so TCR beta sequences with specific HLA alleles at a false discovery rate of 0.05. A few of the identified cytomegalovirus-associated TCR beta chains were confirmed in vitro to be specific for cytomegalovirus antigens. Only TCR beta chains were sequenced in this cohort, and the absence of alpha or paired-chain data limited detectable features. An earlier analysis of some 590 of the donors showed that most TCR beta V segments appeared in productive rearrangements either about 87% or about 30% of the time, which broadly matched IMGT annotations.

Library generation was performed with the immunoSEQ multiplex PCR assay. A mixture of 60 forward primers for TCR Vbeta segments and 13 reverse primers for TCR Jbeta segments was used in the multiplex PCR. A multiplex PCR assay on genomic DNA amplified the CDR3 region of rearranged TCR beta genes. On the Illumina HiSeq System, the amplified TCR beta libraries were sequenced as 87-base-pair reads. From the authors' description of their analysis: Across the 666 repertoires, a later analysis counted some 81 million unique TCR beta chains, approximately 10 million of which were shared by at least two donors. To remove PCR and sequencing errors, raw reads were error-corrected and collapsed into unique sequences using a nearest-neighbor algorithm that merged closely related sequences. CDR3 sequences were aligned to IMGT reference sequences to assign V, D and J gene segments. For a sequence to be retained, a match of at least six nucleotides to both a V gene segment and a J gene segment was required. A rearrangement counted as productive if the CDR3 had no stop codons and remained in frame with V and J, and every other rearrangement counted as non-productive. CDR3 was defined according to IMGT convention as the region running from the second conserved V-encoded cysteine to the conserved J-encoded phenylalanine. The earlier analysis of about 570 of the donors excluded any sequence lacking an unambiguous match to a single V gene segment. In an earlier analysis of approximately 590 of the donors, a V segment was called functional when productive rearrangements were above 56.7%, and segregating when the standard deviation between donors exceeded 5%. A statistical classification framework was built for diagnosing cytomegalovirus status from the catalog of TCR beta chain sequences. In a later analysis, TCR nucleotide sequences were compared against IMGT/GENE-DB human TR gene sequences so that V and J genes could be assigned. In a later analysis, CDR3 sequences and most-parsimonious VDJ recombination scenarios were assigned using the TCRdist pipeline. In a later analysis, every TCR beta chain was defined by the combination of its CDR3 amino acid sequence and its V-gene family, and reads without a unique V-gene family were dropped. As a way to deal with suspected cross-contamination and a sequencing artifact, a later analysis dropped 592 nucleotide sequences that were highly shared and had low generation probability. In a later analysis, a clonal expansion index was calculated for each public chain from normalized within-repertoire ranks of inferred template counts. A later analysis computed generation probabilities with a VDJ recombination model fitted to out-of-frame rearrangements, and checked the results against IGoR. In a later analysis, hypergeometric tests were used to score TCR-TCR, TCR-HLA and TCR-CMV co-occurrence, with a repertoire-size bias correction applied to TCR pairs. In a later analysis, false discovery rates were estimated by permuting HLA or CMV assignments 20 times. In a later analysis, co-occurring TCRs were grouped using DBSCAN, with TCRdist sequence similarity added in when clustering inside HLA-allele-positive subsets. For co-occurrence clustering, repertoires with fewer than 30,000 or more than 120,000 public chains were excluded, along with five repertoires with anomalous nucleotide sharing. TCRdb carries this immuneACCESS record with in-frame sequences only. Its versions omit some clonotypes, under half of them owing to an unresolved V gene in the studies checked, with the rest unexplained. That table furnishes V, J and clone size, whereas the DNA furnished D and trimming. For this sample there are around 110,000 clones; about four fifths appear just once. Approximately 4.5% of the sample belongs to the ten largest clones.

The chain employs TRBV15 and TRBJ1-2; the D gene is perhaps TRBD1, on 6 matching bases. The material sequenced was PBMCs. This TCR came from a man aged 30 to 45 in good health and CMV-seropositive. This receptor has the CDR3 CATSEGPRRGHGYTF. The sequenced DNA is TGTGCCACCAGCGAGGGGCCCCGCAGGGGTCATGGCTACACCTTC.